The sample holds many counts of the clone carrying this T cell receptor beta chain. Its specificity is unknown. A universal primer site was created by template switching, with the cDNA bearing unique molecular identifiers. TCRdb passed the 5' RACE reads through MiXCR, listing each CDR3 protein once. The table lists nearly 250,000 distinct CDR3 sequences, 5.5% to 7% of them singletons. The data originate from a study of identical twins. Whole-study results and caveats: Out-of-frame beta chain sequences displayed weaker excess sharing between twins. Whereas memory repertoires showed no such difference, abundant cord blood beta clonotypes carried fewer insertions.

CDR1 is MNHNS, CDR2 SASEGT, per germline. The length of the CDR3 is 13 residues. The V end was cut by 8 bases, the J end by 0 bases, with 8 bases between. These data were also filed under a second study, of yellow fever vaccine responses in identical twins.

The chain has TRBV6-1 and TRBJ2-4; D remains ambiguous. This sequence was found in a woman younger than 35 in good health. What was sequenced was memory (CD45RO+) T cells sorted from blood. CDR3 nucleotide sequence: TGTGCCAGCCAATCCTTAGCCAAAAACATTCAGTACTTC. It is translated as CASQSLAKNIQYF.